This T cell receptor beta chain was documented in a study of sequential checkpoint blockade in melanoma. As for the study in general: Arm A got nivolumab then ipilimumab; arm B the reverse, 1:1. DNA from 91 pretreatment tumor samples underwent TCRβ immunosequencing. More than 20 patients had matched tumor biopsies before treatment and at week 13 after nivolumab or ipilimumab alone.

CDR1 is MDHEN, CDR2 SYDVKM, per germline. V was cut by 6 bases and J by 12 bases, with 19 bases left in between. The CDR3 loop spans 13 amino acids. The treatment denotes: randomized to nivolumab then ipilimumab (arm A) or the reverse (arm B). TCRdb keeps only in-frame clones here, not all; method: immunoSEQ multiplex PCR. The sample consists of approximately 19,000 clones, roughly 73% of them appearing once. The specimen was tumor tissue (inferred from file names), collected from a patient given nivolumab and ipilimumab in sequence. The V gene is TRBV28, the J gene TRBJ2-3; a possible D gene is TRBD1 (6 bases). The origin of this receptor is a human donor with melanoma. CDR3 in amino acids: CASRSTGTRDQYF. As DNA, the CDR3 is TGTGCCAGCAGATCAACCGGGACACGCGATCAGTATTTT.